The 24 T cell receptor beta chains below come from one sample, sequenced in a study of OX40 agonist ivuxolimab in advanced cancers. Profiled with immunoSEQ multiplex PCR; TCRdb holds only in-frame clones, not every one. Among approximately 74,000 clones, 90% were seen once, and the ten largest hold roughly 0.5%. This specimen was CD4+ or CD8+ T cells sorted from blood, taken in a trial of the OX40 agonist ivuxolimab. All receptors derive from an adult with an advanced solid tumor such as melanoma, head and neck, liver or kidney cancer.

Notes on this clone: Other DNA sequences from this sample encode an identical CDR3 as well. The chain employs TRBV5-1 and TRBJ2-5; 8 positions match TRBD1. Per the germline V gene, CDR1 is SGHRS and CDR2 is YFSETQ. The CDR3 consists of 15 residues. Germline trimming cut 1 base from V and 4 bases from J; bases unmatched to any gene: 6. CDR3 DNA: TGCGCCAGCAGCTTGTCCTCCGGACAGGGAGAGACCCAGTACTTC. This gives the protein CASSLSSGQGETQYF.

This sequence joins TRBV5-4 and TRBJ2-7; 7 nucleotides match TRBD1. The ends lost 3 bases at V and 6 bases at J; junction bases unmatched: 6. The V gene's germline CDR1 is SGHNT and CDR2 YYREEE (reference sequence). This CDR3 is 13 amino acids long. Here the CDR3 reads CASSSNRGSEQYF. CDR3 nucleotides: TGTGCCAGCAGCTCAAACAGGGGTAGCGAGCAGTACTTC.

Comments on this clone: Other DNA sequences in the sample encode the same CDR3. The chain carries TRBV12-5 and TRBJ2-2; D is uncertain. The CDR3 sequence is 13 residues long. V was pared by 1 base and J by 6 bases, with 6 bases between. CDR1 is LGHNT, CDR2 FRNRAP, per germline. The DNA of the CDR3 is TGTGCTAGTGGTTTGGGAGCTGCCGGGGAGCTGTTTTTT. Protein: CASGLGAAGELFF.

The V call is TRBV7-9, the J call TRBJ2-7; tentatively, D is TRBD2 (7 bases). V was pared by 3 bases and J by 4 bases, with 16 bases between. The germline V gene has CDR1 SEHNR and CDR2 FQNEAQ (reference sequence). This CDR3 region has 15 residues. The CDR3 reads CASSLYQGGGYEQYF. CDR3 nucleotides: TGTGCCAGCAGCTTGTATCAGGGAGGGGGATACGAGCAGTACTTC.

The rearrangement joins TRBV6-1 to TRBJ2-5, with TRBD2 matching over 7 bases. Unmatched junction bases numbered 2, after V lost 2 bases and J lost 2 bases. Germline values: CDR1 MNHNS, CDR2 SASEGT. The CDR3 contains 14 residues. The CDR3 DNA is TGTGCCAGCAGTGAATTGGGAGGGCAAGAGACCCAGTACTTC. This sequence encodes CASSELGGQETQYF.

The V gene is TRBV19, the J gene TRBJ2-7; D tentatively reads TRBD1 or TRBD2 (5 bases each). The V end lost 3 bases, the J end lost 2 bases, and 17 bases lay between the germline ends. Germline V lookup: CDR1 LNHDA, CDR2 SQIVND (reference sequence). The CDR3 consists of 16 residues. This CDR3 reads CASSILPGTSTYEQYF. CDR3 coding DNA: TGTGCCAGTAGTATCCTCCCCGGGACGTCTACCTACGAGCAGTACTTC.

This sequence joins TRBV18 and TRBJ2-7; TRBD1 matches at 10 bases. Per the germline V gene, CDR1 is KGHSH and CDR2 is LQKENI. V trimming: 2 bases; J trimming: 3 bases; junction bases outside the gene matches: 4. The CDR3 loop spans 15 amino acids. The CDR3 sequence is CASSPTGQGNYEQYF. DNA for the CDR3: TGTGCCAGCTCACCAACGGGACAGGGGAACTACGAGCAGTACTTC.

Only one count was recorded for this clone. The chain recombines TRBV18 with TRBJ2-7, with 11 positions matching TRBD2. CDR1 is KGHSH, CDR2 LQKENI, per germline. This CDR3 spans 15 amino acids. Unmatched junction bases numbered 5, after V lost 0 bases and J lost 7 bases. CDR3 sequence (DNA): TGTGCCAGCTCACCACCTAGCGGGAGGGCCTTGGAGCAGTACTTC. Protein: CASSPPSGRALEQYF. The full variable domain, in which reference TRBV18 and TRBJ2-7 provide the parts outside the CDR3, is NAGVMQNPRHLVRRRGQEARLRCSPMKGHSHVYWYRQLPEEGLKFMVYLQKENIIDESGMPKERFSAEFPKEGPSILRIQQVVRGDSAAYFCASSPPSGRALEQYFGPGTRLTVT.

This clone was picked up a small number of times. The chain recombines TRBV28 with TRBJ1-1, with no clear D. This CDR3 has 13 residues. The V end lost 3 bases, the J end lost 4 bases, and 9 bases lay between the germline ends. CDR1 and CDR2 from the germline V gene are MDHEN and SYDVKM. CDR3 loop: CASSFVVATEAFF. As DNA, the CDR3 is TGTGCCAGCAGTTTCGTGGTAGCCACTGAAGCTTTCTTT.

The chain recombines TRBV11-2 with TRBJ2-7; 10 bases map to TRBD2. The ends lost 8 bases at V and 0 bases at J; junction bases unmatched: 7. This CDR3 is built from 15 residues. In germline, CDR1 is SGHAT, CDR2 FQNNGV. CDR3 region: CASGLAATNSYEQYF. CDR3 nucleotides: TGTGCCAGCGGACTAGCGGCAACTAACTCCTACGAGCAGTACTTC.

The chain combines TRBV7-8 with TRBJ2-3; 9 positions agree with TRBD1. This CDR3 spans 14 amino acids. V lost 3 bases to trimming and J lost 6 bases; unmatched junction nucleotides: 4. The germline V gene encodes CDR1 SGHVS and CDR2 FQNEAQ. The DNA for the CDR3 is TGTGCCAGCAGCTTGGACAGGGGTGGGGATACGCAGTATTTT. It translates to CASSLDRGGDTQYF.

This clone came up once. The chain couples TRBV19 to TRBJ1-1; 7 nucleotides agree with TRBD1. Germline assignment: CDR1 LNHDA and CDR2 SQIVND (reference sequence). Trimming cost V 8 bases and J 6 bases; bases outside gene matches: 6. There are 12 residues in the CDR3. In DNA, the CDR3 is TGTGCCAGTTACAGGGGAGTATCTGAAGCTTTCTTT. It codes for CASYRGVSEAFF.

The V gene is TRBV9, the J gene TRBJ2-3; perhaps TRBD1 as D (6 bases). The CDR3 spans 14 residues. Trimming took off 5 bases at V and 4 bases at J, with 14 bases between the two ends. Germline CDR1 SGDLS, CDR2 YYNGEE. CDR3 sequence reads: CASSFQGSADTQYF. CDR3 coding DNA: TGTGCCAGCAGTTTTCAGGGGTCCGCAGATACGCAGTATTTT.

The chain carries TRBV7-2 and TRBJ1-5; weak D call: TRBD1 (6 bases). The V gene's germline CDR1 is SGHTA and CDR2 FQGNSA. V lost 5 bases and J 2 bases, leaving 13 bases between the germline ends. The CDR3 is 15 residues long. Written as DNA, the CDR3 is TGTGCCAGCAGCCCAACAGGGACCGGCAATCAGCCCCAGCATTTT. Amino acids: CASSPTGTGNQPQHF.

CDR3 amino acids: CASSLAGTPQEKLFF. CDR3 DNA sequence: TGCGCCAGCAGCTTGGCAGGGACCCCTCAGGAAAAACTGTTTTTT. This rearrangement joins TRBV5-1 to TRBJ1-4; D may be TRBD1 (5 bases). CDR3 length: 15 residues. The V end lost 0 bases, the J end lost 8 bases, and 14 bases lay between the germline ends. The germline V gene has CDR1 SGHRS and CDR2 YFSETQ.

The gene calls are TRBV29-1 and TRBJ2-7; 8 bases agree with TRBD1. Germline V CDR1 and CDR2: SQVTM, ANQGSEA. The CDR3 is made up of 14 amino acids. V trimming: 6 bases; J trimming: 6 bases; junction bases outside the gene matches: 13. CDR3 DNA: TGCAGCGTCCTGGACAGGGCCAGAGGGGGCGAGCAGTACTTC. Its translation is CSVLDRARGGEQYF.

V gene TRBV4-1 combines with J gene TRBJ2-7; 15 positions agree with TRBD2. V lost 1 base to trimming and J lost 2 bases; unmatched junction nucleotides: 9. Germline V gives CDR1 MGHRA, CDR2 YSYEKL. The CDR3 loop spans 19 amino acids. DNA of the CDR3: TGCGCCAGCAGCCAAGTCGGGACTAGCGGGAGGCACCCTACCTACGAGCAGTACTTC. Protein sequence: CASSQVGTSGRHPTYEQYF.

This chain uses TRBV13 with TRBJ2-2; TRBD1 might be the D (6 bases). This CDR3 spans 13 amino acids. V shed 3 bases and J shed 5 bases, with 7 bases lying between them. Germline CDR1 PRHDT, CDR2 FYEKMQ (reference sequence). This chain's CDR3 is CASSFGQTGELFF. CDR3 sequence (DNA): TGTGCCAGCAGCTTCGGACAGACCGGGGAGCTGTTTTTT.

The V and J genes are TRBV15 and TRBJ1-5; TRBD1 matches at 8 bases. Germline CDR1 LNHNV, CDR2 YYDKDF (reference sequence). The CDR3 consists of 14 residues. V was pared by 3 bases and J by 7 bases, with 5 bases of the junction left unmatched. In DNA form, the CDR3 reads TGTGCCACCAGCAGGACAGGGGCTGGCCAGCCCCAGCATTTT. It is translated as CATSRTGAGQPQHF. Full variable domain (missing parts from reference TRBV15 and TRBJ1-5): DAMVIQNPRYQVTQFGKPVTLSCSQTLNHNVMYWYQQKSSQAPKLLFHYYDKDFNNEADTPDNFQSRRPNTSFCFLDIRSPGLGDTAMYLCATSRTGAGQPQHFGDGTRLSIL.

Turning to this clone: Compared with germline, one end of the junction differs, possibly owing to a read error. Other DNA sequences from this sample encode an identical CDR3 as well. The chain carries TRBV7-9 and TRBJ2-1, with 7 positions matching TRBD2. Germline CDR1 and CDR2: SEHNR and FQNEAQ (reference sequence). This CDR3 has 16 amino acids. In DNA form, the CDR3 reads TGTGCCAGCAGCTTAGTTCCGGGAGGAACCTACAATGAACAGTTCTTC. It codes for CASSLVPGGTYNEQFF. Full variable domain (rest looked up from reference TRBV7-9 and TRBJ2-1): DTGVSQNPRHKITKRGQNVTFRCDPISEHNRLYWYRQTLGQGPEFLTYFQNEAQLEKSRLLSDRFSAERPKGSFSTLEIQRTEQGDSAMYLCASSLVPGGTYNEQFFGPGTRLTVL.

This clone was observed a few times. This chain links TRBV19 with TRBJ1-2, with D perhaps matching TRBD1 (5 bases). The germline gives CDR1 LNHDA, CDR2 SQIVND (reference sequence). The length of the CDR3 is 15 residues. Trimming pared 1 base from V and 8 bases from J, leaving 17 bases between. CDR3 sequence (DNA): TGTGCCAGTAGTATAGCTGTCGGGACCGCAGGCGGCTACACCTTC. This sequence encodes CASSIAVGTAGGYTF.

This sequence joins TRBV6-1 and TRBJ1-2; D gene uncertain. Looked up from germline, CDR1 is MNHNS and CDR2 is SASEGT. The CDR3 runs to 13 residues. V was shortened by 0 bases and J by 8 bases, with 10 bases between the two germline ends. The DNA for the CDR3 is TGTGCCAGCAGTGAAGCAGGGTTCGGAGGCTACACCTTC. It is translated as CASSEAGFGGYTF.

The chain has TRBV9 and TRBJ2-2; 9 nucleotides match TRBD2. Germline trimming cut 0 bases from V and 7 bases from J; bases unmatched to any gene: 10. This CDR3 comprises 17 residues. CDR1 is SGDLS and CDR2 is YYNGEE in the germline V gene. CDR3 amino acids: CASSVVVAGGPGGELFF. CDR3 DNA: TGTGCCAGCAGCGTAGTGGTTGCGGGAGGGCCAGGCGGGGAGCTGTTTTTT.

CDR3 in DNA: TGTGCCAGCAGTGCATTACAGGGGGCGGAGGGAGATACGCAGTATTTT. This codes for CASSALQGAEGDTQYF. V gene TRBV6-1 combines with J gene TRBJ2-3; 9 bases fit TRBD1. Losses at the gene ends were 4 bases for V and 5 bases for J; bases not matched to a gene: 10. There are 16 residues in the CDR3. Germline V gives CDR1 MNHNS, CDR2 SASEGT.